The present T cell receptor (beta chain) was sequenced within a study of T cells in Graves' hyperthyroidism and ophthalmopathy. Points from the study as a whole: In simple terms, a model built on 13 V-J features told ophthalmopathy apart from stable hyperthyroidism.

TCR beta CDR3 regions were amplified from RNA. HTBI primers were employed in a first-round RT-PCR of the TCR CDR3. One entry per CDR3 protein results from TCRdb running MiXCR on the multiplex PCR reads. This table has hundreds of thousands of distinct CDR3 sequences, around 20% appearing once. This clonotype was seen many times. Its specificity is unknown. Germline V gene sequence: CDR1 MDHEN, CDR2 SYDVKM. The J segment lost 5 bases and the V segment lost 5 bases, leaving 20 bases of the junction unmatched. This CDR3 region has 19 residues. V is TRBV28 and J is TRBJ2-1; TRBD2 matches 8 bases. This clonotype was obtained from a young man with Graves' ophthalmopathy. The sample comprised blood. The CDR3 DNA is TGTGCCAGCAGTCACCTTGCGGGGCTGAGGACTAGCCATAACAATGAGCAGTTCTTC. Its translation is CASSHLAGLRTSHNNEQFF.